This T cell receptor (beta chain) appears in the sequencing data of a study of human T cells and chemical hapten exposure. Study summary: In the sensitization step, 2% DPC was placed on approximately 2 cm by approximately 2 cm of upper inner arm skin. Cases of alopecia areata, totalis or universalis occurred in a predominantly female patient group.

This clonotype was counted ten times or more. Documented time point: pre-sensitization, week 0. Described treatment: therapeutic diphenylcyclopropenone sensitization with weekly scalp DPC. CDR1 and CDR2 (germline): DFQATT, SNEGSKA (reference sequence). The CDR3 contains 14 residues. Unmatched junction bases numbered 5, after V lost 0 bases and J lost 4 bases. The authors' processing: Samples ranged from 23,224 to 690,600 TCRs, with a median of about 96,000. TCRdb reprocessed the RACE reads via MiXCR and lists one record per CDR3 protein. It is TCRdb's table, rather than the study itself, that gives the V and J calls and clone size. The table has roughly 100,000 distinct CDR3 sequences, 11% seen once.

The rearrangement links TRBV20-1 to TRBJ2-7; 8 nucleotides match TRBD1. The TCR comes from an older woman with alopecia areata. Some clones in this sample may be carry-over from other donors' samples. The sample consisted of whole blood, taken in connection with sensitization to the hapten diphenylcyclopropenone (DPC). This CDR3 is CSARDPRGQYEQYF. In DNA form, the CDR3 reads TGCAGTGCTAGAGATCCCAGGGGGCAGTACGAGCAGTACTTC.